This T cell receptor beta chain is drawn from a study of T cell responses to AZD1222 COVID-19 vaccine. Study overall: Whether given at about 4 or about 12 weeks, second doses were pooled.

Using immunoSEQ multiplex PCR, the repertoire was profiled, and TCRdb retains in-frame clones only, with some absent. The table has roughly 160,000 clones, about nine tenths seen once. There are 14 residues in the CDR3. The J segment lost 7 bases and the V segment lost 0 bases, leaving 8 bases of the junction unmatched. Per germline, CDR1 GTSNPN and CDR2 SVGIG (reference sequence). As to this clone: Its antigen is undetermined.

Study-wide results and caveats: Nearly half of spike-specific TCRs reportedly target variant regions that are unmutated in the B.1.351 and B.1.1.7 variants.

The sample here was peripheral blood, taken on day 0 of AZD1222 vaccination. This sequence was found in an adult in good health. The chain is built from TRBV30 and TRBJ2-7; 8 bases align to TRBD2. The CDR3 reads CAWSVAVGLAEQYF. CDR3 coding DNA: TGTGCCTGGAGTGTAGCGGTCGGACTAGCAGAGCAGTACTTC.